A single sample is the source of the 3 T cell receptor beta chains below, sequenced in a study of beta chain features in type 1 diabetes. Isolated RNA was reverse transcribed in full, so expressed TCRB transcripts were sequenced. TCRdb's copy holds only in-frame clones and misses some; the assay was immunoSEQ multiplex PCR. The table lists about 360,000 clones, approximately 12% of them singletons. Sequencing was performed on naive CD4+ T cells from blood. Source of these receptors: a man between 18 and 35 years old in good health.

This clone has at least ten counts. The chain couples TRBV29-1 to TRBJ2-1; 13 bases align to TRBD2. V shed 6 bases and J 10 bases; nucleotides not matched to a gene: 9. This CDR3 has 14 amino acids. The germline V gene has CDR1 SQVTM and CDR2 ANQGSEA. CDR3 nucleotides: TGCAGCGTAAGCCCGGGACTAGCGGGGTGGGAGCAGTTCTTC. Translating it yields CSVSPGLAGWEQFF.

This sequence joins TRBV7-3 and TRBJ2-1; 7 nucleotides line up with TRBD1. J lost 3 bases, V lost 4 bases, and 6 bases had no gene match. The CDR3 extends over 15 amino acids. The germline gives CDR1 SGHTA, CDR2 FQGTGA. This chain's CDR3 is CASSSTGYYYNEQFF. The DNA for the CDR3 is TGTGCCAGCAGCTCGACAGGGTATTACTACAATGAGCAGTTCTTC.

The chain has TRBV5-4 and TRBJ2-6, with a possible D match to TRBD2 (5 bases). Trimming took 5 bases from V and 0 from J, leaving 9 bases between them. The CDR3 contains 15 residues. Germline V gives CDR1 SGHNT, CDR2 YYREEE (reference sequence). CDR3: CASRYGNSGANVLTF. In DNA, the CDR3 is TGTGCCAGCAGATACGGGAACTCTGGGGCCAACGTCCTGACTTTC.